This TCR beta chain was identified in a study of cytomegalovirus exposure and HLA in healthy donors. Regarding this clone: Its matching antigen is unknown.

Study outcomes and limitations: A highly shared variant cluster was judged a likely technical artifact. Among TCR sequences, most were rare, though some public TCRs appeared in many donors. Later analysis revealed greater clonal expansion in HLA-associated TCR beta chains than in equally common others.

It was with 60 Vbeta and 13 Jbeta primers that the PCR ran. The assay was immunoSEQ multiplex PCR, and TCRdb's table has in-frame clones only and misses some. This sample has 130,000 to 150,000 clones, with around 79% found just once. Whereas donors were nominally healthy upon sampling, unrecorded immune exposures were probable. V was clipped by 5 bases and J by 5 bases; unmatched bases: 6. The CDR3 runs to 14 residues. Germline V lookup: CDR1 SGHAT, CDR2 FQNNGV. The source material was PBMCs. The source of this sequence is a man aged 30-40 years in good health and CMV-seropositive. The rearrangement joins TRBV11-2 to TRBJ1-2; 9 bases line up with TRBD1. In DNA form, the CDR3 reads TGTGCCAGCAGCCTGGGACAGGGACCTTATGGCTACACCTTC. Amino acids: CASSLGQGPYGYTF.